The source of this TCR beta chain is a study of cytotoxic CD8 clonotypes in ibrutinib-treated CLL (dated by TCRdb to the early 2020s). About the investigation overall: The cohort was composed of ten to eleven relapsed/refractory and approximately 16 treatment-naive patients; IGHV unmutated status was identified in roughly 18 patients. Every sample from remission and from progressive disease was obtained while the patients were still on ibrutinib. Cryopreserved peripheral blood mononuclear cells were obtained prior to treatment, at the time of response, and at either disease progression or sustained remission. Response samples were obtained after a median of roughly 13 months of treatment, with a range of roughly 6 to 36 months. Samples averaged around 280,000 productive templates and tens of thousands of productive rearrangements. Longitudinal samples were obtainable from about 30% of the roughly 86 participants in the trial. Responses were partial in around 25 patients and complete in 2; after median approximately 69 months follow-up, about 14 stayed in remission and approximately 12 progressed. General findings and caveats noted by the study authors: Baseline clonality exceeded that of age-matched healthy donors and correlated strongly with circulating CD8+ T-cell counts. Public clonotypes were found to be uncommon and were observed to contract or remain stable during treatment; the increase in clonality was shown to reflect expansion of private clonotypes at ibrutinib response. Sustained-remission and progressing patients did not have matched sampling times, and lymph node repertoires were not examined. Clonality increased at ibrutinib response, stayed stable in sustained remission, and fell back toward baseline at progression.

To note about this clone: Its antigen is not yet known. No much larger clonotype is one base removed from it; base qualities were not supplied.

The sample's time point label is to be understood as: 20 to 25 months on ibrutinib. For TCR beta library preparation, roughly 2.2 micrograms of genomic DNA were isolated from cryopreserved PBMCs. Longitudinal blood samples from CLL patients receiving ibrutinib monotherapy were subjected to high-throughput TCR beta sequencing. The patients took part in an open-label, single-center phase 2 trial of ibrutinib monotherapy. The goal of deep resolution MiSeq sequencing was a depth between 1 in 1 million and 1 in 200,000 T cells, and coverage averaged 10x per clonotype. TCR beta libraries were generated with the immunoSEQ hsTCRB Kit. As for how the authors treated the data: ImmunoSEQ Data Assistant and ImmunoSEQ Analyzer were used for data analysis, and V, D and J genes were assigned according to IMGT definitions. Clonality was computed as one minus normalized Shannon entropy of productive rearrangement frequencies, ranging from 0 to 1. Public clonotype analysis was restricted to overrepresented clonotypes comprising at least 0.05% of each patient's repertoire. Thirteen age-matched healthy donor repertoires from immuneACCESS were used as controls for clonality. Held by TCRdb, this immuneACCESS table contains in-frame sequences only and omits some clones. Under half of the omission traces to an unresolved V gene where checked; the cause of the rest is unknown. Clone size and the V and J calls come from that table; the DNA yielded D and trimming. The sample table contains more than 200,000 clones; only one count was recorded for 70% of them. The top ten constitute 15% of the sample.

This TCR derives from a human donor with chronic lymphocytic leukemia. Sequencing used PBMCs, obtained after 24 months of ibrutinib treatment.

The nucleotides read TGCGCCAGCAGCCAAGATCGGGGGGGGCTAGCGAGAGACGAGCAGTACTTC. Its amino acids are CASSQDRGGLARDEQYF. The rearranged segments are TRBV4-3 and TRBJ2-7; 8 middle bases align to TRBD2. Relative to germline, V is missing 0 bases and J is missing 5 bases, with 12 bases of the junction outside any gene match. There are 17 amino acids in the CDR3, from cysteine to phenylalanine inclusive. The only DNA kept is the CDR3, 51 bases in frame from the first base. In the germline V gene, CDR1 corresponds to LGHNA and CDR2 to YSLEER.